Each of the 6 T cell receptor beta chains below was sequenced from the same sample in a study of follicular helper T cells after annual influenza vaccination. Some clones are missing from TCRdb's copy, which holds only in-frame ones; the method was immunoSEQ multiplex PCR. Here the sample spans roughly 15,000 clones, roughly 84% being singletons. Described time point: 2014-2015 season, 7 days after vaccination. The input for sequencing was CXCR5+ CD38- circulating T follicular helper cells from blood, taken 7 days after influenza vaccination. Described subset: circulating Tfh, non-naive CD4+CXCR5+PD-1+ (ICOS+CD38+ or ICOS-CD38-). The receptors were sampled from an adult who received the influenza vaccine.

The gene calls are TRBV6-4 and TRBJ2-3; D ambiguous. Germline CDR1 is MRHNA and CDR2 is SNTAGT. The germline V and J ends were trimmed by 2 bases and 6 bases, with 9 bases remaining between them. The CDR3 sequence is 13 residues long. The CDR3 region is CASSDPVPDTQYF. CDR3 in DNA: TGTGCCAGCAGTGACCCCGTTCCTGATACGCAGTATTTT.

The rearrangement links TRBV28 to TRBJ2-4, with D perhaps TRBD1 (6 bases). This CDR3 is built from 16 residues. Trimming removed 5 bases at V and 0 bases at J, with 14 bases between. Germline-derived CDR1 and CDR2 are MDHEN and SYDVKM. The CDR3 protein is CASSTYRDLAKNIQYF. The CDR3 DNA is TGTGCCAGCAGTACCTACAGGGATCTAGCCAAAAACATTCAGTACTTC. Filled out from reference TRBV28 and TRBJ2-4, the complete variable domain reads DVKVTQSSRYLVKRTGEKVFLECVQDMDHENMFWYRQDPGLGLRLIYFSYDVKMKEKGDIPEGYSVSREKKERFSLILESASTNQTSMYLCASSTYRDLAKNIQYFGAGTRLSVL.

The chain has TRBV5-1 and TRBJ2-2; tentatively, D is TRBD2 (5 bases). The CDR3 is 15 amino acids. Germline V gene data show CDR1 as SGHRS and CDR2 as YFSETQ. V lost 1 base and J lost 4, with 11 bases in between. The CDR3 sequence: CASSLNGGGTGELFF. CDR3 DNA sequence: TGCGCCAGCAGCTTGAACGGAGGAGGCACCGGGGAGCTGTTTTTT. The whole variable domain, filled in from reference TRBV5-1 and TRBJ2-2, reads KAGVTQTPRYLIKTRGQQVTLSCSPISGHRSVSWYQQTPGQGLQFLFEYFSETQRNKGNFPGRFSGRQFSNSRSEMNVSTLELGDSALYLCASSLNGGGTGELFFGEGSRLTVL.

The chain uses TRBV9 and TRBJ2-1, with D possibly TRBD2 on 6 matching bases. V was clipped by 8 bases and J by 7 bases, with 19 bases between them. CDR3 length: 14 amino acids. Germline V gives CDR1 SGDLS, CDR2 YYNGEE. In nucleotides, the CDR3 is TGTGCCAGTGGGGTTCGACTAGTATCGAATGAGCAGTTCTTC. This codes for CASGVRLVSNEQFF. The variable domain in full, completed from reference TRBV9 and TRBJ2-1, reads DSGVTQTPKHLITATGQRVTLRCSPRSGDLSVYWYQQSLDQGLQFLIQYYNGEERAKGNILERFSAQQFPDLHSELNLSSLELGDSALYFCASGVRLVSNEQFFGPGTRLTVL.

The rearrangement joins TRBV9 to TRBJ1-6, with 9 bases matching TRBD1. CDR3 length equals 16 residues. Germline V CDR1 and CDR2: SGDLS, YYNGEE. Trimming at V came to 3 bases and at J to 7 bases, leaving 8 bases not matched to a gene. The CDR3 nucleotides read TGTGCCAGCAGCGCTGGATTCGACAGGGGGAATTCACCCCTCCACTTT. Encoded protein: CASSAGFDRGNSPLHF.

V gene TRBV19 combines with J gene TRBJ2-1; weak D call: TRBD2 (6 bases). The ends were cut back, 6 bases at V and 0 bases at J, with 21 bases in the middle. Germline V gene sequence: CDR1 LNHDA, CDR2 SQIVND (reference sequence). The CDR3 covers 18 residues. In DNA, the CDR3 is TGTGCCAGTAGAGGTCAGTCCTTCGCGGGGAGCTCCTACAATGAGCAGTTCTTC. Its protein is CASRGQSFAGSSYNEQFF. Full variable domain (outside the CDR3, taken from reference TRBV19 and TRBJ2-1): DGGITQSPKYLFRKEGQNVTLSCEQNLNHDAMYWYRQDPGQGLRLIYYSQIVNDFQKGDIAEGYSVSREKKESFPLTVTSAQKNPTAFYLCASRGQSFAGSSYNEQFFGPGTRLTVL.